This TCR beta chain was identified during a study of cytotoxic CD8 clonotypes in ibrutinib-treated CLL (dated by TCRdb to about 2021). Broadly, across the study: The cohort was composed of under 12 relapsed/refractory and fewer than 16 treatment-naive patients; IGHV unmutated status was identified in 17 patients. Response samples were obtained after a median of approximately eleven months of treatment, with a range of about 6 to 36 months. Every remission and progressive disease sample was obtained while ibrutinib was still being received by the patients. Of the approximately 91 people in the trial, about 25 had longitudinal samples available. Responses were partial in roughly 24 patients and complete in 2; after median around 65 months follow-up, some 14 stayed in remission and about twelve progressed. Cryopreserved peripheral blood mononuclear cells were obtained prior to treatment, at the time of response, and at either disease progression or sustained remission. On average, each sample yielded around 230,000 productive templates and over 90,000 productive rearrangements.

General conclusions and limits of the study: Public clonotypes were rare and either shrank or stayed stable during treatment, and the rise in clonality at ibrutinib response reflected expansion of private clonotypes. Baseline clonality exceeded that of age-matched healthy donors and correlated strongly with circulating CD8+ T-cell counts. Clonality rose at ibrutinib response, remained stable during sustained remission, and dropped back toward baseline at progression. Sampling times were not matched between patients in sustained remission and patients whose disease was progressing, and lymph node repertoires were not examined.

On a MiSeq, deep resolution sequencing aimed for a depth between 1 in 1 million and 1 in 200,000 T cells, with each clonotype covered approximately 9.2x on average. The immunoSEQ hsTCRB Kit was used to generate the TCR beta libraries. On the authors' methods: The data were analyzed with ImmunoSEQ Analyzer and ImmunoSEQ Data Assistant, and V, D and J gene assignments followed IMGT definitions. Clonality was computed as one minus normalized Shannon entropy of productive rearrangement frequencies, ranging from 0 to 1. Only overrepresented clonotypes making up at least 0.05% of each patient's repertoire were included in the public clonotype analysis. More than ten age-matched healthy donor repertoires from immuneACCESS were used as controls for clonality. TCRdb limited this immuneACCESS table to in-frame rearrangements with V and J called. A share of clones is missing; checked studies link under half to unresolved V genes, and the rest is unexplained. The V and J calls and clone size come from that table; D and trimming were worked out from the DNA. This sample holds tens of thousands of clones; roughly two thirds were observed only once. Approximately 5.2% of the sample is taken by the ten largest.

This specimen's time point label, interpreted: 12 months on ibrutinib. For TCR beta library preparation, roughly 2 micrograms of genomic DNA were extracted from the cryopreserved PBMCs. Longitudinal blood samples from CLL patients receiving ibrutinib monotherapy were subjected to high-throughput TCR beta sequencing. The patients took part in an open-label, single-center phase 2 trial of ibrutinib monotherapy. Taken from cysteine to phenylalanine, the CDR3 has 14 residues. Only the CDR3 DNA stays, 42 bases, in frame from base 1. CDR1 GTSNPN and CDR2 SVGIG are derived from the germline V gene (reference sequence). Deletion took 4 bases off V and 0 bases off J, with a span of 12 bases between the germline ends. In regard to this clone: Its antigen target is currently unknown. Qualities for individual bases were not recorded, and no much larger clone is one base off.

The sample consisted of PBMCs, taken after 12 months of ibrutinib treatment. This clonotype originated in a human donor with chronic lymphocytic leukemia. The rearrangement combines TRBV30 with TRBJ1-1; the D gene lacks a confident call. The CDR3 is CAWTKTDMNTEAFF. DNA sequence: TGTGCCTGGACCAAAACGGATATGAACACTGAAGCTTTCTTT.